These 31 T cell receptor beta chains were all obtained from the same sample, sequenced in a study of CD8+ T cells in alopecia areata. RNA extraction was followed by reverse transcription into cDNA, which acted as the sequencing template. Clones were sequenced by immunoSEQ multiplex PCR, and TCRdb holds only the in-frame ones, with some missing. The sample includes about 150,000 clones, about 50% of them seen just once. The sample here was CD8+ T cells sorted from blood, taken at week 0. These receptors all come from a human donor with alopecia areata.

The V gene is TRBV15, the J gene TRBJ2-5; no firm D call. From germline, CDR1 is LNHNV and CDR2 YYDKDF (reference sequence). The CDR3 sequence is 17 residues long. The V end was cut by 5 bases, the J end by 5 bases, with 24 bases between. CDR3: CATSSPLGVVSMETQYF. CDR3 nucleotides: TGTGCCACCAGCTCCCCTCTGGGCGTCGTGAGTATGGAGACCCAGTACTTC.

The genes are TRBV14 and TRBJ2-7; 8 bases line up with TRBD1. This CDR3 is built from 14 residues. Germline V lookup: CDR1 SGHDN, CDR2 FVKESK. The ends lost 3 bases at V and 2 bases at J; junction bases unmatched: 3. The CDR3: CASSHGTGPYEQYF. The DNA for the CDR3 is TGTGCCAGCAGCCACGGGACAGGCCCCTACGAGCAGTACTTC.

The chain is built from TRBV5-1 and TRBJ2-1, with D possibly matching TRBD1 (5 bases). V lost 3 bases and J lost 1, with 14 bases in between. CDR3 length: 16 residues. The germline V gene encodes CDR1 SGHRS and CDR2 YFSETQ. The CDR3 loop is CASSYRQSVSYNEQFF. As DNA, the CDR3 is TGCGCCAGCAGCTACAGACAGTCCGTGTCCTACAATGAGCAGTTCTTC.

The V gene is TRBV5-6, the J gene TRBJ2-5, with D possibly matching TRBD2 (5 bases). The ends were cut back, 0 bases at V and 1 base at J, with 7 bases in the middle. CDR1 and CDR2 (germline): SGHDT, YYEEEE. The CDR3 length is 14 residues. The CDR3 is CASSLAGSQETQYF. The CDR3 nucleotides read TGTGCCAGCAGCTTGGCGGGGTCCCAAGAGACCCAGTACTTC.

This clone was seen more than once but under ten times. This chain connects TRBV30 to TRBJ1-5; the D is unclear. There are 15 residues in the CDR3. Per the germline V gene, CDR1 is GTSNPN and CDR2 is SVGIG (reference sequence). The ends were cut back, 2 bases at V and 3 bases at J, with 14 bases in the middle. The CDR3 sequence is CAWSLWGSNNQPQHF. The CDR3 DNA sequence: TGTGCCTGGAGTTTATGGGGAAGTAACAATCAGCCCCAGCATTTT.

Remarks on this clone: At one of its ends the junction is not consistent with the germline gene, which may arise from a read error. The gene calls are TRBV10-3 and TRBJ1-1, with a possible D match to TRBD1 (6 bases). The CDR3 is made up of 12 amino acids. Germline V gene data show CDR1 as ENHRY and CDR2 as SYGVKD. The CDR3: CAISDRGRGSFF. The DNA for the CDR3 is TGTGCCATCAGTGATAGGGGCAGGGGATCGTTTTTT.

The CDR3 DNA is TGTGCCAGCAGCCAAAACAGGGCCGATCAGCCCCAGCATTTT. This gives the protein CASSQNRADQPQHF. This chain joins TRBV14 and TRBJ1-5; D perhaps matches TRBD1 (6 bases). There are 14 residues in the CDR3. In germline, CDR1 is SGHDN, CDR2 FVKESK. V lost 2 bases, J lost 5 bases, and 10 bases lay in between.

The rearrangement uses TRBV6-1 and TRBJ1-2; D unresolved. This CDR3 is 13 amino acids long. The V end was cut by 10 bases, the J end by 5 bases, with 17 bases between. Per the germline V gene, CDR1 is MNHNS and CDR2 is SASEGT. The CDR3 spells CATVGAVGYGYTF. CDR3 DNA: TGTGCCACCGTCGGCGCCGTCGGGTATGGCTACACCTTC.

This clone appeared many times. The V and J genes are TRBV13 and TRBJ1-4; D call uncertain. The CDR3 spans 13 residues. The ends were cut back, 2 bases at V and 8 bases at J, with 9 bases in the middle. From germline, CDR1 is PRHDT and CDR2 FYEKMQ (reference sequence). The CDR3 DNA is TGTGCCAGCAGCTTAAAGGCCTACGAAAAACTGTTTTTT. It translates to CASSLKAYEKLFF.

The V and J genes are TRBV4-1 and TRBJ1-1; 7 bases agree with TRBD1. Germline lookup yields CDR1 MGHRA and CDR2 YSYEKL. The J segment lost 5 bases and the V segment lost 4 bases, leaving 7 bases of the junction unmatched. The CDR3 spans 14 residues. CDR3 sequence (DNA): TGCGCCAGCAGCCCCAGGGGGTGGGGAACTGAAGCTTTCTTT. Its translation: CASSPRGWGTEAFF.

CDR3 amino acids: CASSVGTGLNTGYTF. The CDR3 DNA follows: TGTGCCAGCAGCGTAGGGACAGGCCTGAATACGGGCTACACCTTC. The chain employs TRBV9 and TRBJ1-2; 7 bases agree with TRBD1. CDR1 is SGDLS, CDR2 YYNGEE, per germline. V gave up 0 bases and J gave up 8 bases; unmatched junction bases: 10. This CDR3 is 15 amino acids long.

This clone was counted a few times. This rearrangement joins TRBV19 to TRBJ1-1; a weak D match, TRBD1 (5 bases). The CDR3 has 19 residues. The germline V and J ends were trimmed by 5 bases and 1 base, with 26 bases remaining between them. Germline lookup yields CDR1 LNHDA and CDR2 SQIVND (reference sequence). The CDR3 region is CASSDRRRDGGSWNTEAFF. In nucleotides, the CDR3 is TGTGCCAGTAGTGACCGTCGGAGGGACGGGGGTAGTTGGAACACTGAAGCTTTCTTT. Together with reference TRBV19 and TRBJ1-1, the CDR3 gives the full variable domain: DGGITQSPKYLFRKEGQNVTLSCEQNLNHDAMYWYRQDPGQGLRLIYYSQIVNDFQKGDIAEGYSVSREKKESFPLTVTSAQKNPTAFYLCASSDRRRDGGSWNTEAFFGQGTRLTVV.

This chain uses TRBV5-6 with TRBJ2-2; tentatively, D is TRBD1 (5 bases). The length of the CDR3 is 15 residues. V was cut by 0 bases and J by 6 bases, with 12 bases left in between. Germline loops: CDR1 SGHDT, CDR2 YYEEEE. CDR3 sequence reads: CASSLDLGEPGELFF. As DNA, the CDR3 is TGTGCCAGCAGCTTGGACTTAGGGGAACCCGGGGAGCTGTTTTTT.

The chain uses TRBV19 and TRBJ2-1; 12 positions match TRBD1. Trimming took 6 bases from V and 12 from J; bases not matched to a gene: 12. Germline loops: CDR1 LNHDA, CDR2 SQIVND (reference sequence). CDR3 size: 15 residues. Here the CDR3 reads CASSGGTGGLVGQFF. Written as DNA, the CDR3 is TGTGCCAGTAGCGGAGGGACAGGGGGCTTGGTAGGGCAGTTCTTC.

The gene calls are TRBV11-2 and TRBJ1-5; D unresolved. Germline V gene sequence: CDR1 SGHAT, CDR2 FQNNGV. This CDR3 is 13 amino acids long. V lost 1 base to trimming and J lost 11 bases, with 12 bases between them. The CDR3 DNA follows: TGTGCCAGCAGCTTAGGAGGTGGTGGGACCCAGCATTTT. Its translation is CASSLGGGGTQHF. Variable domain in full (rest from reference TRBV11-2 and TRBJ1-5): EAGVAQSPRYKIIEKRQSVAFWCNPISGHATLYWYQQILGQGPKLLIQFQNNGVVDDSQLPKDRFSAERLKGVDSTLKIQPAKLEDSAVYLCASSLGGGGTQHFGDGTRLSIL.

The rearrangement links TRBV4-2 to TRBJ2-3; tentatively, D is TRBD2 (6 bases). This CDR3 has 14 residues. The germline gives CDR1 LGHNA, CDR2 YNFKEQ. Trimming pared 0 bases from V and 4 bases from J, leaving 8 bases between. CDR3 DNA: TGTGCCAGCAGCCAAGAGACTAGTCCAGATACGCAGTATTTT. It is translated as CASSQETSPDTQYF.

The sample holds a few counts of this clone. The J gene is TRBJ1-2, the V gene TRBV29-1; D is perhaps TRBD1 (5 bases). This CDR3 region has 14 residues. Trimming took off 2 bases at V and 7 bases at J, with 17 bases between the two ends. CDR1 and CDR2 (germline): SQVTM, ANQGSEA. The CDR3 loop is CSVEYGQPGGGYTF. In DNA, the CDR3 is TGCAGCGTTGAATACGGACAACCGGGAGGTGGCTACACCTTC.

A word on this clone: Other DNA sequences within the sample encode an identical CDR3. The J gene is TRBJ2-3, the V gene TRBV6-4, with 8 positions matching TRBD2. The CDR3 runs to 14 residues. The V gene's germline CDR1 is MRHNA and CDR2 SNTAGT. Trimming cost V 8 bases and J 1 base; bases outside gene matches: 5. CDR3 residues: CASSQAGGTDTQYF. The CDR3 DNA reads as TGTGCCAGCTCCCAAGCGGGGGGCACAGATACGCAGTATTTT.

This clone has a single count. V usage is TRBV30 and J usage is TRBJ1-2; tentative D call: TRBD1 (5 bases). V lost 4 bases and J 8 bases, leaving 11 bases between the germline ends. The CDR3 loop spans 11 amino acids. Germline lookup yields CDR1 GTSNPN and CDR2 SVGIG (reference sequence). The CDR3 sequence: CAWNEGEGYTF. Written as DNA, the CDR3 is TGTGCCTGGAATGAAGGGGAGGGCTACACCTTC.

The genes are TRBV14 and TRBJ1-1; the D is unclear. V gave up 5 bases and J gave up 3 bases, with 16 bases separating them. The CDR3 consists of 15 residues. Per the germline V gene, CDR1 is SGHDN and CDR2 is FVKESK. CDR3 nucleotide sequence: TGTGCCAGCAGCTACGGGCCCCCCAGAGACACTGAAGCTTTCTTT. Encoded protein: CASSYGPPRDTEAFF.

There are a few counts of this clone. The chain links TRBV29-1 to TRBJ1-5; possibly TRBD1 for D (6 bases). Germline lookup yields CDR1 SQVTM and CDR2 ANQGSEA. The CDR3 extends over 13 amino acids. The V and J ends lost 3 bases and 6 bases respectively, with 12 bases between them. The CDR3 is CSVDTGRGQPQHF. The CDR3 nucleotides read TGCAGCGTTGATACAGGGCGGGGTCAGCCCCAGCATTTT. The complete variable domain, with remaining parts taken from reference TRBV29-1 and TRBJ1-5, reads SAVISQKPSRDICQRGTSLTIQCQVDSQVTMMFWYRQQPGQSLTLIATANQGSEATYESGFVIDKFPISRPNLTFSTLTVSNMSPEDSSIYLCSVDTGRGQPQHFGDGTRLSIL.

The chain carries TRBV5-1 and TRBJ2-3; 8 bases line up with TRBD1. Per the germline V gene, CDR1 is SGHRS and CDR2 is YFSETQ. The CDR3 extends over 17 amino acids. The junction had 10 bases not matched to a gene; V was cut back by 4 bases and J by 0 bases. CDR3 amino acids: CASSGVPGQESTDTQYF. In DNA form, the CDR3 reads TGCGCCAGCAGCGGGGTACCGGGACAGGAAAGCACAGATACGCAGTATTTT.

The V gene is TRBV13, the J gene TRBJ2-3; D is unclear. V lost 0 bases and J lost 0, with 1 base in between. The germline V gene encodes CDR1 PRHDT and CDR2 FYEKMQ (reference sequence). This CDR3 contains 13 residues. Written as DNA, the CDR3 is TGTGCCAGCAGCTTAGGGAGCACAGATACGCAGTATTTT. Translation gives CASSLGSTDTQYF.

The rearrangement uses TRBV4-3 and TRBJ2-3, with D perhaps given as TRBD1 or TRBD2 (6 bases each). The CDR3 extends over 16 amino acids. Per germline, CDR1 LGHNA and CDR2 YSLEER. Trimming removed 0 bases at V and 1 base at J, with 11 bases between. The CDR3 DNA follows: TGCGCCAGCAGCCAAGAGTACGGGGGCGGCACAGATACGCAGTATTTT. Translation: CASSQEYGGGTDTQYF.

This clone was observed a few times. This rearrangement joins TRBV2 to TRBJ2-7, with 7 bases lining up with TRBD1. There are 14 residues in the CDR3. Germline values: CDR1 SNHLY, CDR2 FYNNEI. Trimming removed 5 bases from V and 2 bases from J; junction bases left unmatched: 6. CDR3 nucleotide sequence: TGTGCCAGCAGTTATGGACAGGTTGCCTACGAGCAGTACTTC. Translated: CASSYGQVAYEQYF.

This clone showed up just a few times. The J gene is TRBJ2-6, the V gene TRBV10-3; possible D gene TRBD2, 6 bases. In germline, CDR1 is ENHRY, CDR2 SYGVKD. The CDR3 loop spans 14 amino acids. Trimming shortened V by 8 bases and J by 4 bases, and 12 bases separated the two germline ends. DNA of the CDR3: TGTGCCATCTTAGGCGGGGACGGGGCCAACGTCCTGACTTTC. Translating it yields CAILGGDGANVLTF.

V usage is TRBV4-1 and J usage is TRBJ2-7; TRBD2 is a possible D gene (6 bases). This CDR3 has 15 amino acids. Germline values: CDR1 MGHRA, CDR2 YSYEKL. Trimming took 4 bases from V and 2 from J, leaving 15 bases between them. The CDR3 DNA follows: TGCGCCAGCAGCCCCGCGGGGACGGATGCCTACGAGCAGTACTTC. This encodes CASSPAGTDAYEQYF.

A few counts support this clone. The V and J genes are TRBV23-1 and TRBJ1-6; no reliable D call. TRBV23-1 carries the ORF label, with uncertain function. Deletions cut 0 bases from V and 6 bases from J, with 6 bases between. The CDR3 has 14 amino acids. As DNA, the CDR3 is TGCGCCAGCAGTCAATCCAGGATTAATTCACCCCTCCACTTT. This gives the protein CASSQSRINSPLHF.

Here the CDR3 reads CASSGMNNEQFF. DNA for the CDR3: TGTGCCAGCAGTGGTATGAACAATGAGCAGTTCTTC. V is TRBV25-1 and J is TRBJ2-1; D is unresolved. Trimming pared 4 bases from V and 5 bases from J, leaving 6 bases between. Germline V CDR1 and CDR2: MGHDK, SYGVNS. The CDR3 has 12 amino acids.

The rearrangement joins TRBV29-1 to TRBJ1-3; 7 nucleotides match TRBD1. CDR1 and CDR2 (germline): SQVTM, ANQGSEA. This CDR3 contains 13 residues. J was trimmed by 0 bases and V by 7 bases; bases with no gene match: 3. The CDR3 sequence: CSAGTDSGNTIYF. The CDR3, as DNA: TGCAGCGCCGGGACAGACTCTGGAAACACCATATATTTT.

This rearrangement joins TRBV12-5 to TRBJ1-5; D is undetermined. The CDR3 has 14 residues. V was shortened by 4 bases and J by 4 bases, with 11 bases between the two germline ends. Looked up from germline, CDR1 is LGHNT and CDR2 is FRNRAP. The CDR3 DNA reads TGTGCTAGTGGTTATGAGGGAACTAATCAGCCCCAGCATTTT. Its translation: CASGYEGTNQPQHF.